This TCR beta chain was captured by sequencing in a study of early T cells in non-severe SARS-CoV-2 infection. The CDR3 consists of 15 residues. From germline, CDR1 is SGHRS and CDR2 YFSETQ. The V end lost 0 bases, the J end lost 3 bases, and 13 bases lay between the germline ends. TCRdb re-called the 5' RACE reads with MiXCR, one entry per CDR3 protein. The top ten hold 6.5% to 8.5% of the sample, which has about 72,000 distinct CDR3 sequences, around a tenth seen once. This chain links TRBV5-1 with TRBJ2-7; D is perhaps TRBD1 (6 bases). This clonotype was sampled from an adult who was a healthcare worker with PCR-confirmed SARS-CoV-2 infection or an uninfected control (not recorded which). Source: whole blood, taken at baseline. CDR3 in amino acids: CASSLGQGSIYEQYF. In nucleotides, the CDR3 is TGCGCCAGCAGCTTGGGGCAGGGGAGCATCTACGAGCAGTACTTC. Full variable domain (outside the CDR3, taken from reference TRBV5-1 and TRBJ2-7): KAGVTQTPRYLIKTRGQQVTLSCSPISGHRSVSWYQQTPGQGLQFLFEYFSETQRNKGNFPGRFSGRQFSNSRSEMNVSTLELGDSALYLCASSLGQGSIYEQYFGPGTRLTVT.